What follows are 27 T cell receptor beta chains derived from one specimen sequenced in a study of T cell changes during pregnancy in multiple sclerosis. Profiling relied on immunoSEQ multiplex PCR, and the TCRdb table lists in-frame clones only, not all of them. Of roughly 36,000 clones listed, roughly 93% are singletons. Material: peripheral blood, obtained in the second trimester of pregnancy. Receptors originate from a female donor in good health, enrolled as a control in a pregnancy study.

This chain connects TRBV10-3 to TRBJ2-1, with a possible D match to TRBD1 (6 bases). Germline V CDR1 and CDR2: ENHRY, SYGVKD. With 0 bases removed from V and 3 bases from J, the gap between germline ends came to 12 bases. This CDR3 is built from 16 residues. CDR3 nucleotide sequence: TGTGCCATCAGTGAGTCCATGACGGACAGCTACAATGAGCAGTTCTTC. This gives the protein CAISESMTDSYNEQFF.

This clone turned up a few times. The chain employs TRBV19 and TRBJ1-6; D unresolved. V lost 4 bases, J lost 14 bases, and 18 bases lay in between. CDR1 and CDR2 (germline): LNHDA, SQIVND (reference sequence). This CDR3 has 14 amino acids. The CDR3 loop reads CASSSEGDVVALHF. DNA for the CDR3: TGTGCCAGTAGTAGCGAAGGAGACGTGGTAGCCCTCCACTTT.

The chain combines TRBV5-4 with TRBJ1-6, with D possibly being TRBD1 (5 bases). V was cut by 4 bases and J by 4 bases, with 15 bases left in between. This CDR3 comprises 16 residues. Germline assignment: CDR1 SGHNT and CDR2 YYREEE (reference sequence). The CDR3 nucleotides are TGTGCCAGCAGCCCGAACGGGGGAACTTATAATTCACCCCTCCACTTT. It is translated as CASSPNGGTYNSPLHF.

The chain recombines TRBV5-1 with TRBJ2-1; D is undetermined. This CDR3 has 16 amino acids. With 3 bases removed from V and 5 bases from J, the gap between germline ends came to 18 bases. CDR1 and CDR2 (germline): SGHRS, YFSETQ. CDR3 sequence (DNA): TGCGCCAGCAGCTCGGCGGCGGTGAGCGCCCACAATGAGCAGTTCTTC. Translating it yields CASSSAAVSAHNEQFF.

The V and J genes are TRBV5-1 and TRBJ2-1, with 10 bases aligning to TRBD2. The CDR3 has 16 amino acids. V lost 0 bases and J lost 9; bases outside the gene matches: 9. From germline, CDR1 is SGHRS and CDR2 YFSETQ. CDR3 amino acids: CASSLVASGSFGEQFF. CDR3 nucleotide sequence: TGCGCCAGCAGCTTGGTGGCTAGCGGGAGTTTCGGTGAGCAGTTCTTC.

The J gene is TRBJ1-6, the V gene TRBV4-2, with a possible D match to TRBD1 (6 bases). The CDR3 has 15 amino acids. Germline loops: CDR1 LGHNA, CDR2 YNFKEQ. The V end was cut by 4 bases, the J end by 3 bases, with 10 bases between. The CDR3 loop is CASSPRDNYNSPLHF. The DNA for the CDR3 is TGTGCCAGCAGCCCTCGGGACAACTATAATTCACCCCTCCACTTT.

The rearrangement links TRBV7-2 to TRBJ2-7, with TRBD2 identical over 11 bases. Germline loops: CDR1 SGHTA, CDR2 FQGNSA. Trimming cost V 5 bases and J 6 bases; bases outside gene matches: 6. The CDR3 is 14 residues long. For the CDR3, the DNA is TGTGCCAGCAGCCCAGCCGGGACTAGCGGCGAGCAGTACTTC. Protein sequence: CASSPAGTSGEQYF.

The chain joins TRBV7-2 to TRBJ1-3; D remains unclear. V lost 5 bases, J lost 0 bases, and 11 bases lay in between. Per germline, CDR1 SGHTA and CDR2 FQGNSA. This CDR3 is 15 amino acids long. This CDR3 is CASSPLRGSGNTIYF. The CDR3 region has the DNA TGTGCCAGCAGCCCATTAAGAGGCTCTGGAAACACCATATATTTT.

The J gene is TRBJ2-2, the V gene TRBV11-3; 11 positions agree with TRBD2. Germline V gene sequence: CDR1 SGHNT, CDR2 YENEEA. The CDR3 spans 18 residues. V dropped 1 base and J dropped 1; count of bases not matched to a gene: 5. The CDR3: CASSLGALAGGNTGELFF. The CDR3 bases are TGTGCCAGCAGCTTAGGCGCTCTAGCGGGAGGGAACACCGGGGAGCTGTTTTTT.

About this clone: One end of the junction fails to match germline, which may point to a read error. This chain's CDR3 is CVSRMGQGDQPQHF. The CDR3 DNA is TGTGTCAGCAGGATGGGACAGGGGGATCAGCCCCAGCATTTT. The V gene is TRBV2, the J gene TRBJ1-5; 11 bases are a match to TRBD1. The CDR3 loop spans 14 amino acids. Germline lookup yields CDR1 SNHLY and CDR2 FYNNEI. Combining the CDR3 with reference TRBV2 and TRBJ1-5 gives the whole variable domain EPEVTQTPSHQVTQMGQEVILRCVPISNHLYFYWYRQILGQKVEFLVSFYNNEISEKSEIFDDQFSVERPDGSNFTLKIRSTKLEDSAMYFCVSRMGQGDQPQHFGDGTRLSIL.

This rearrangement joins TRBV9 to TRBJ2-2; 9 nucleotides line up with TRBD1. The germline CDR1 and CDR2 sequences are SGDLS and YYNGEE. V lost 4 bases to trimming and J lost 15 bases; unmatched junction nucleotides: 13. The CDR3 runs 14 residues. The CDR3 loop is CASSPTGQGRGMFF. CDR3 DNA: TGTGCCAGCAGCCCGACGGGACAGGGAAGGGGGATGTTTTTT. The variable domain in full, with the rest retrieved from reference TRBV9 and TRBJ2-2, is DSGVTQTPKHLITATGQRVTLRCSPRSGDLSVYWYQQSLDQGLQFLIQYYNGEERAKGNILERFSAQQFPDLHSELNLSSLELGDSALYFCASSPTGQGRGMFFGEGSRLTVL.

CDR3 nucleotides: TGCGCCAGCAGCTTGAGGCCCTCTAGGTACGAGCAGTACTTC. It translates to CASSLRPSRYEQYF. The J gene is TRBJ2-7, the V gene TRBV5-1; no clear D gene. Germline lookup yields CDR1 SGHRS and CDR2 YFSETQ. This CDR3 is built from 14 residues. Trimming shortened V by 1 base and J by 4 bases, and 12 bases separated the two germline ends.

V is TRBV7-2 and J is TRBJ2-7, with a possible D match to TRBD1 (6 bases). Germline lookup yields CDR1 SGHTA and CDR2 FQGNSA. The V gene lost 5 bases and the J gene lost 4 bases, with 12 bases spanning the gap. The CDR3 runs to 13 residues. The CDR3 loop reads CASSPQDSYEQYF. The CDR3 nucleotides are TGTGCCAGCAGCCCCCAGGACAGTTACGAGCAGTACTTC.

V usage is TRBV13 and J usage is TRBJ2-5; no definite D call. Germline CDR1 PRHDT, CDR2 FYEKMQ (reference sequence). Trimming pared 1 base from V and 5 bases from J, leaving 11 bases between. CDR3 length: 14 residues. CDR3 amino acids: CASSLAAGRETQYF. CDR3 DNA sequence: TGTGCCAGCAGCTTAGCGGCAGGCAGGGAGACCCAGTACTTC.

The V and J genes are TRBV5-4 and TRBJ2-5, with 7 bases lining up with TRBD2. Judging by the DNA end, TRBJ2-7 fits better; the J call may be wrong. Germline CDR1 reads SGHNT; CDR2 reads YYREEE (reference sequence). The CDR3 is 14 residues long. CDR3 DNA: TGTGCCAGCAGCTTGGGGGGGAGGGCCTACGAGCAGTACTTC. Its translation is CASSLGGRAYEQYF.

This clone appeared once. J is TRBJ1-2 and V is TRBV6-1, with 10 bases matching TRBD1. The CDR3 is made up of 15 amino acids. The junction had 8 bases not matched to a gene; V was cut back by 2 bases and J by 8 bases. The V gene's germline CDR1 is MNHNS and CDR2 SASEGT. The CDR3 DNA reads as TGTGCCAGCAGTGAATCGACAGGGGGCCTGTTCGGCTACACCTTC. This sequence encodes CASSESTGGLFGYTF.

This chain links TRBV5-6 with TRBJ2-5; 10 bases are shared with TRBD1. The CDR3 sequence is 15 residues long. The J segment lost 6 bases and the V segment lost 5 bases, leaving 10 bases of the junction unmatched. The germline CDR1 and CDR2 sequences are SGHDT and YYEEEE. The CDR3 nucleotides are TGTGCCAGCAGTCCTCCAGGACAGGGGGAAAAGACCCAGTACTTC. It specifies CASSPPGQGEKTQYF.

V gene TRBV7-2 combines with J gene TRBJ2-3; 10 nucleotides line up with TRBD2. V dropped 1 base and J dropped 4; count of bases not matched to a gene: 5. The CDR3 has 16 amino acids. Germline CDR1 SGHTA, CDR2 FQGNSA. The chain's CDR3 is CASSLVPSGGADTQYF. CDR3 DNA: TGTGCCAGCAGCTTAGTGCCGAGCGGGGGGGCAGATACGCAGTATTTT.

V and J are TRBV5-6 and TRBJ1-1; D perhaps matches TRBD1 (5 bases). CDR1 SGHDT and CDR2 YYEEEE come from the germline V gene. Between the trimmed V and J ends, which lost 6 bases and 5 bases, there was a span of 11 bases. This CDR3 has 12 residues. DNA of the CDR3: TGTGCCAGCACGGGACTAGAGACTGAAGCTTTCTTT. It yields the protein CASTGLETEAFF.

This rearrangement joins TRBV7-3 to TRBJ2-7; 13 bases map to TRBD2. Losses at the gene ends were 3 bases for V and 7 bases for J; bases not matched to a gene: 3. Germline V gives CDR1 SGHTA, CDR2 FQGTGA. The CDR3 sequence is 14 residues long. CDR3 in DNA: TGTGCCAGCAGCTTCGGACTAGCGGGGGAGGAGCAGTACTTC. Translating it yields CASSFGLAGEEQYF. Filled out from reference TRBV7-3 and TRBJ2-7, the complete variable domain reads GAGVSQTPSNKVTEKGKYVELRCDPISGHTALYWYRQSLGQGPEFLIYFQGTGAADDSGLPNDRFFAVRPEGSVSTLKIQRTERGDSAVYLCASSFGLAGEEQYFGPGTRLTVT.

The rearrangement uses TRBV7-9 and TRBJ2-5; tentatively, D is TRBD1 (6 bases). V was clipped by 2 bases and J by 1 base, with 14 bases between them. Germline loops: CDR1 SEHNR, CDR2 FQNEAQ (reference sequence). The CDR3 is made up of 16 amino acids. The chain's CDR3 is CASSLFPGQTQETQYF. CDR3 bases: TGTGCCAGCAGCTTATTTCCCGGACAGACCCAAGAGACCCAGTACTTC.

Written as DNA, the CDR3 is TGCAGCGTTAGGGTTTCGGGGGGAAACACTGAAGCTTTCTTT. Protein sequence: CSVRVSGGNTEAFF. This chain links TRBV29-1 with TRBJ1-1, with TRBD1 as a possible D gene (5 bases). The ends were cut back, 5 bases at V and 2 bases at J, with 15 bases in the middle. Germline assignment: CDR1 SQVTM and CDR2 ANQGSEA. The CDR3 has 14 amino acids.

V and J are TRBV19 and TRBJ1-5; D is unclear. V was clipped by 4 bases and J by 4 bases, with 5 bases between them. Germline CDR1 reads LNHDA; CDR2 reads SQIVND (reference sequence). This CDR3 has 12 amino acids. CDR3 residues: CASSTLNQPQHF. The CDR3 coding sequence is TGTGCCAGTAGTACCCTAAATCAGCCCCAGCATTTT. Using reference TRBV19 and TRBJ1-5 for the parts outside the CDR3, the full variable domain is DGGITQSPKYLFRKEGQNVTLSCEQNLNHDAMYWYRQDPGQGLRLIYYSQIVNDFQKGDIAEGYSVSREKKESFPLTVTSAQKNPTAFYLCASSTLNQPQHFGDGTRLSIL.

This sequence joins TRBV5-4 and TRBJ1-1; TRBD1 matches 9 bases. In germline, CDR1 is SGHNT, CDR2 YYREEE (reference sequence). The ends lost 4 bases at V and 5 bases at J; junction bases unmatched: 9. The CDR3 has 15 residues. Written as DNA, the CDR3 is TGTGCCAGCAGCCCAAAACAGGGGGCGGGTACTGAAGCTTTCTTT. Amino acids: CASSPKQGAGTEAFF.

The rearrangement links TRBV6-5 to TRBJ1-1, with D perhaps matching TRBD1 (6 bases). The CDR3 has 14 residues. Trimming took 6 bases from V and 0 from J, leaving 11 bases between them. The germline V gene encodes CDR1 MNHEY and CDR2 SVGAGI. The CDR3 DNA sequence: TGTGCCAGCAGAGGCGGGGGCATGAACACTGAAGCTTTCTTT. This codes for CASRGGGMNTEAFF.

This rearrangement joins TRBV4-1 to TRBJ1-1, with 8 bases lining up with TRBD1. Germline-derived CDR1 and CDR2 are MGHRA and YSYEKL. CDR3 size: 19 residues. The V segment lost 4 bases and the J segment 0 bases; nucleotides outside the gene matches: 16. The CDR3 DNA sequence: TGCGCCAGCAGCCTAACAACCGACAGGGGACGGTCGTTGAACACTGAAGCTTTCTTT. Translating gives CASSLTTDRGRSLNTEAFF.

V gene TRBV6-1 combines with J gene TRBJ2-7, with 9 bases lining up with TRBD1. CDR1 and CDR2 (germline): MNHNS, SASEGT. The V gene end was trimmed by 4 bases and the J gene end by 6 bases; junction bases not matched to a gene: 4. The length of the CDR3 is 13 residues. The CDR3 reads CASSVNRGLEQYF. In DNA form, the CDR3 reads TGTGCCAGCAGTGTGAACAGGGGGCTCGAGCAGTACTTC.